The T cell receptor (beta chain) described here comes from a study of T cells in Graves' hyperthyroidism and ophthalmopathy. Regarding the study as a whole: Progression to ophthalmopathy was predicted a median of approximately 6.4 months early.

Germline CDR1 SQVTM, CDR2 ANQGSEA. This CDR3 is 12 amino acids long. V was shortened by 8 bases and J by 5 bases, with 15 bases between the two germline ends. Details on this clonotype: The antigen is unknown.

Newly diagnosed hyperthyroidism patients aged 18 to 65 years had disease lasting under 2 months. Fresh peripheral blood, about 9.3 ml, yielded the PBMCs. Template material for amplifying TCR beta CDR3 regions consisted of RNA transcripts. The study used the HTBI primer set for a first-round RT-PCR of the TCR CDR3. Using its own MiXCR run on the multiplex PCR reads, TCRdb lists one record per CDR3 protein. The table records about 840,000 distinct CDR3 sequences, about two fifths of them present only once. The rearrangement links TRBV29-1 to TRBJ2-5; possibly TRBD1 for D (5 bases). This receptor was identified in a man younger than 35 with Graves' hyperthyroidism. Sequencing used blood. The CDR3 nucleotides are TGCAGCCCCCCCGGGCCAGGGGAGACCCAGTACTTC. Its translation: CSPPGPGETQYF.